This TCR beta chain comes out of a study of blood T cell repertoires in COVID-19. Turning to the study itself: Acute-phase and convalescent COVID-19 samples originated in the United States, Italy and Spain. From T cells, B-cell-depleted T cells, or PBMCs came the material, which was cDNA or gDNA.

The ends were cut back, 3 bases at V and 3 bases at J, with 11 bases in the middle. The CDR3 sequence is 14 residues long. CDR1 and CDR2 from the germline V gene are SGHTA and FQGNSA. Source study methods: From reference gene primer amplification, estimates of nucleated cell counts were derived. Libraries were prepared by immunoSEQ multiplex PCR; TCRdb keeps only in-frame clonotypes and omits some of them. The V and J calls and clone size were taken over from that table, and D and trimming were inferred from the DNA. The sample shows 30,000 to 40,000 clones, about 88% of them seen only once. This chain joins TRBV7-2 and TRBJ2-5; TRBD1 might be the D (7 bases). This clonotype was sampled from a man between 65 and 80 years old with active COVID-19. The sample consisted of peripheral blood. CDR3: CASSLDRTKETQYF. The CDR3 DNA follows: TGTGCCAGCAGCTTGGACAGGACTAAAGAGACCCAGTACTTC.